The clone carrying this T cell receptor beta chain was seen a handful of times. Its target is not known. A sample-barcoded 5' primer and a J-beta primer mix were used in a second PCR of roughly 7 to 11 cycles. Carrying 12 random nucleotides, a template-switch adaptor labeled each individual cDNA molecule. TCRdb analysed the 5' RACE reads with MiXCR anew, one entry per CDR3 protein. Altogether 1.5 million or so distinct CDR3 sequences are present, roughly 43% being singletons, with the ten largest covering about 4%. This CDR3 spans 15 amino acids. V lost 2 bases and J 4 bases, leaving 15 bases between the germline ends. Germline V CDR1 and CDR2: SGHRS, YFSETQ. Every sample yielded at least 6 million isolated PBMCs. The sample is drawn from a study of blood T cells in healthy people across ages. The study's findings and limits: Naive T cell percentage by flow cytometry tracked strongly with beta diversity.

V usage is TRBV5-1 and J usage is TRBJ1-1; no clear D. Sequenced sample: blood. The sequence came from a woman younger than 30 in good health. Written as DNA, the CDR3 is TGCGCCAGCAGCTTATATCAGGTCCCCGGCACTGAAGCTTTCTTT. It specifies CASSLYQVPGTEAFF.